The T cell receptor beta chain under discussion was sequenced for a study of blood T cell repertoires in COVID-19. Study information: There were acute and convalescent COVID-19 samples, and they came from the United States, Italy and Spain. PBMCs, B-cell-depleted T cells, or T cells provided the cDNA or gDNA that made up the material.

Enrollment of patients from Seattle took place during active infection, with longitudinal follow-up. Authors' data handling: Scientists estimated how many nucleated cells there were by amplifying reference gene primers. TCRdb's copy holds only in-frame clones and misses some; the assay was immunoSEQ multiplex PCR. That table is the source of V, J and clone size, and D and trimming were worked out from the DNA. The sample consists of 150,000 to 200,000 clones, 75% to 85% of them appearing once. V lost 4 bases, J lost 1 base, and 5 bases stayed unmatched. In germline, CDR1 is SGHRS, CDR2 YFSETQ. CDR3 length equals 15 residues.

Sample: peripheral blood. This TCR derives from an elderly woman with COVID-19, enrolled during active disease. The chain carries TRBV5-1 and TRBJ2-7, with 10 nucleotides matching TRBD1. The CDR3 reads CASSGRDRGSYEQYF. The CDR3 DNA follows: TGCGCCAGCAGCGGCCGGGACAGGGGATCCTACGAGCAGTACTTC.